The sequence of this T cell receptor (beta chain) was determined in a study of blood T cells in healthy people across ages. This clonotype has at least ten counts. Its antigen is not identified. With a J-beta primer mix and a sample-barcoded 5' primer, a second PCR ran about 7 to 12 cycles. All cDNA molecules were each tagged by a template-switch adaptor with 12 random nucleotides. TCRdb reprocessed the 5' RACE reads via MiXCR and lists one record per CDR3 protein. The sample contains about 730,000 distinct CDR3 sequences, roughly 45% of which appear only once. Germline V gene sequence: CDR1 SGHDT, CDR2 YYEEEE. V was cut by 0 bases and J by 5 bases, with 8 bases left in between. The CDR3 is 13 amino acids. General study points: Unsorted PBMC input precluded a conclusive naive versus antigen-experienced comparison.

Peripheral blood was drawn, about 9.1 milliliters per donor. V usage is TRBV5-6 and J usage is TRBJ2-5, with D uncertain. The clonotype comes from a woman aged 60-75 years in good health. The source material was blood. For the CDR3, the DNA is TGTGCCAGCAGCTTGGACTTTGCGGAGACCCAGTACTTC. As protein: CASSLDFAETQYF. The entire variable domain, with the rest obtained from reference TRBV5-6 and TRBJ2-5, is as follows: DAGVTQSPTHLIKTRGQQVTLRCSPKSGHDTVSWYQQALGQGPQFIFQYYEEEERQRGNFPDRFSGHQFPNYSSELNVNALLLGDSALYLCASSLDFAETQYFGPGTRLLVL.